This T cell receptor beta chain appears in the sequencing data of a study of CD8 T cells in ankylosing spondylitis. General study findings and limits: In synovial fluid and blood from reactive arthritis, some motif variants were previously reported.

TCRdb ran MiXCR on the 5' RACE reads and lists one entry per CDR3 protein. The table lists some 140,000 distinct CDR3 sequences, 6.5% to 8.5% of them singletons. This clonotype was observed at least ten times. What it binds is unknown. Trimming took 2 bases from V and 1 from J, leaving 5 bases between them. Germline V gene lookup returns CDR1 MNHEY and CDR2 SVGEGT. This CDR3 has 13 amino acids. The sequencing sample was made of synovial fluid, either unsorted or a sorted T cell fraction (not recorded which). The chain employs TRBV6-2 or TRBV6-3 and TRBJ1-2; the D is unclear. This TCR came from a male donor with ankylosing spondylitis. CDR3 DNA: TGTGCCAGCAGTTACACGAGTAACTATGGCTACACCTTC. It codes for CASSYTSNYGYTF.